The 20 T cell receptor beta chains presented below share a single source sample, sequenced in a study of blood T cells in healthy people across ages. A J-beta primer mix and a sample-barcoded 5' primer were used in a second PCR of roughly 6 to 11 cycles. In TCRdb, the 5' RACE reads were re-called with MiXCR into one record per CDR3 protein. The repertoire includes about 650,000 distinct CDR3 sequences, over 40% of them detected once, and roughly 14% sits in the top ten. The sequenced sample was blood. Every receptor here comes from a woman aged 80 or over in good health.

This clonotype came up many times. DNA of the CDR3: TGTGCCAGCAGTTTTTTCGACCGGGACAGGGTTGAAGCTTTCTTT. Translating it yields CASSFFDRDRVEAFF. The rearrangement uses TRBV12-3 or TRBV12-4 and TRBJ1-1; 9 nucleotides align to TRBD1. V shed 3 bases, J shed 7 bases, and the junction held 9 bases outside the gene matches. This CDR3 has 15 amino acids.

This clonotype was counted at least ten times. Possible read error: a much larger clone is one base away. This chain links TRBV12-3 or TRBV12-4 with TRBJ2-7; 7 nucleotides line up with TRBD2. V was pared by 5 bases and J by 2 bases, with 6 bases of the junction left unmatched. The CDR3 contains 14 residues. The CDR3 spells CASSVLGTTYEQYF. Here the CDR3 DNA reads TGTGCCAGCAGTGTTCTCGGGACTACCTACGAGCAGTACTTC.

This clonotype came up a few times. The CDR3 region has the DNA TGTGCCAGCACATGGGCGGGAGTTGAAGTCGGTGAGCAGTACTTC. It translates to CASTWAGVEVGEQYF. The chain recombines TRBV12-3 or TRBV12-4 with TRBJ2-5; TRBD2 agrees at 7 bases. V lost 7 bases to trimming and J lost 11 bases; unmatched junction nucleotides: 19. The CDR3 covers 15 residues.

J is TRBJ2-7 and V is TRBV6-6, with 7 bases identical to TRBD1. V lost 4 bases and J lost 5; bases outside the gene matches: 8. The length of the CDR3 is 14 residues. CDR1 and CDR2 (germline): MNHNY, SVGAGI (reference sequence). The CDR3 loop is CASSSTGAPHEQYF. In DNA form, the CDR3 reads TGTGCCAGCAGTTCAACAGGGGCCCCTCACGAGCAGTACTTC.

This clonotype was detected ten times or more. The rearrangement uses TRBV20-1 and TRBJ2-3; D remains unclear. V was shortened by 0 bases and J by 5 bases, with 21 bases between the two germline ends. The CDR3 runs to 17 residues. Per the germline V gene, CDR1 is DFQATT and CDR2 is SNEGSKA (reference sequence). CDR3 nucleotides: TGCAGTGCTAGAGATAATAGGGCGAGGTTCACGGAAGATACGCAGTATTTT. Protein: CSARDNRARFTEDTQYF.

This clonotype was seen only a few times. This may come from a read error, since a much larger clone is one base off. This rearrangement joins TRBV28 to TRBJ2-7, with 13 bases fitting TRBD2. Trimming at V came to 2 bases and at J to 5 bases, leaving 3 bases not matched to a gene. CDR3 length: 15 amino acids. Per germline, CDR1 MDHEN and CDR2 SYDVKM. The CDR3: CASSLGTSGNHEQYF. The CDR3 bases are TGTGCCAGCAGTTTAGGGACTAGCGGGAACCACGAGCAGTACTTC.

About this clonotype itself: Possible read error: a much larger clone is one base away. This CDR3 reads CAGSQDWFGGKGYNEQFF. CDR3 sequence (DNA): TGTGCCGGCAGCCAAGATTGGTTTGGGGGGAAAGGATACAATGAGCAGTTCTTC. This sequence joins TRBV14 and TRBJ2-1; tentative D call: TRBD2 (6 bases). Germline-derived CDR1 and CDR2 are SGHDN and FVKESK. The CDR3 has 18 amino acids. Drawing the rest from reference TRBV14 and TRBJ2-1, the complete variable domain is EAGVTQFPSHSVIEKGQTVTLRCDPISGHDNLYWYRRVMGKEIKFLLHFVKESKQDESGMPNNRFLAERTGGTYSTLKVQPAELEDSGVYFCAGSQDWFGGKGYNEQFFGPGTRLTVL.

This clonotype was picked up one time. The rearrangement uses TRBV27 and TRBJ2-3; 12 positions agree with TRBD2. The CDR3 runs 16 residues. Losses at the gene ends were 4 bases for V and 3 bases for J; bases not matched to a gene: 5. Germline V gene sequence: CDR1 MNHEY, CDR2 SMNVEV (reference sequence). The CDR3 is CASSYLAGGLTDTQYF. CDR3 DNA: TGTGCCAGCAGTTACCTAGCGGGAGGGCTAACAGATACGCAGTATTTT.

This clonotype was detected ten times or more. The chain employs TRBV10-3 and TRBJ1-2; no clear D gene. Germline V gene data show CDR1 as ENHRY and CDR2 as SYGVKD. V was clipped by 0 bases and J by 6 bases, with 8 bases between them. The CDR3 runs to 13 residues. This CDR3 reads CAISESRQNGYTF. CDR3 DNA sequence: TGTGCCATCAGTGAGTCGAGGCAGAATGGCTACACCTTC.

This clonotype was counted ten times or more. This chain connects TRBV2 to TRBJ2-3, with 13 nucleotides matching TRBD2. The CDR3 consists of 16 residues. Germline assignment: CDR1 SNHLY and CDR2 FYNNEI. Trimming took 6 bases from V and 5 from J; bases not matched to a gene: 8. Here the CDR3 DNA reads TGTGCCAGCAGAAAAGGACTAGCGGGGGAGGGAGATACGCAGTATTTT. Translating gives CASRKGLAGEGDTQYF.

This clonotype showed up just a few times. This chain links TRBV9 with TRBJ2-2, with 7 positions matching TRBD1. J was trimmed by 2 bases and V by 0 bases; bases with no gene match: 10. Germline CDR1 is SGDLS and CDR2 is YYNGEE. This CDR3 is built from 18 residues. The CDR3, as DNA: TGTGCCAGCAGCGTAGCGCCATTAGACAGGGCCAACACCGGGGAGCTGTTTTTT. It yields the protein CASSVAPLDRANTGELFF.

This clonotype has a handful of counts. V and J are TRBV27 and TRBJ2-2; no definite D call. Trimming removed 5 bases from V and 10 bases from J, with 14 bases in between. Germline V gene sequence: CDR1 MNHEY, CDR2 SMNVEV (reference sequence). The CDR3 is 13 residues long. In DNA, the CDR3 is TGTGCCAGCAGTCCCTTCCGTGGGGAGGAGCTGTTTTTT. This codes for CASSPFRGEELFF.

This chain links TRBV15 with TRBJ1-2; 9 nucleotides match TRBD1. After removal of 6 bases from V and 5 bases from J, the junction contained 25 bases not matched to a gene. Per germline, CDR1 LNHNV and CDR2 YYDKDF (reference sequence). CDR3 length equals 20 residues. The CDR3 reads CATRSELAGTGKGGPYGYTF. The CDR3 nucleotides read TGTGCCACCAGAAGCGAACTTGCCGGGACAGGGAAGGGTGGGCCTTATGGCTACACCTTC.

This chain connects TRBV5-6 to TRBJ2-5; D unresolved. Judging by the DNA end, TRBJ2-7 fits better; the J call may be wrong. Germline assignment: CDR1 SGHDT and CDR2 YYEEEE. This CDR3 is built from 12 residues. The CDR3 DNA is TGTGCCAGCAGCGCCACACTGTACGAGCAGTACTTC. Amino acids: CASSATLYEQYF.

This clonotype was counted at least ten times. The rearrangement joins TRBV10-3 to TRBJ2-3; the match to TRBD2 covers 7 bases. CDR3 length equals 15 residues. V shed 5 bases and J 3 bases; nucleotides not matched to a gene: 8. Per the germline V gene, CDR1 is ENHRY and CDR2 is SYGVKD. The CDR3 region is CAISLSGARTDTQYF. The CDR3 DNA follows: TGTGCCATCAGTTTGAGCGGGGCCCGAACAGATACGCAGTATTTT.

This clonotype was detected only once. The genes are TRBV12-3 or TRBV12-4 and TRBJ1-2; 8 nucleotides agree with TRBD1. The CDR3 extends over 14 amino acids. V lost 5 bases to trimming and J lost 8 bases; unmatched junction nucleotides: 10. The CDR3 protein is CASSQQGELRGYTF. The DNA of the CDR3 is TGTGCCAGCAGTCAACAGGGGGAATTGAGAGGCTACACCTTC.

To note about this clonotype: Since a much larger clone is just one base distant, this may be a read error. The chain has TRBV12-3 or TRBV12-4 and TRBJ2-1; the D gene could be TRBD1 or TRBD2 (6 bases each). V was clipped by 5 bases and J by 7 bases, with 21 bases between them. The CDR3 totals 16 residues. This CDR3 is CASSLGGDGGYNEQFF. CDR3 nucleotides: TGTGCCAGCAGTCTAGGAGGGGACGGGGGCTATAATGAGCAGTTCTTC.

This chain uses TRBV27 with TRBJ2-1; 7 nucleotides match TRBD2. The germline V gene encodes CDR1 MNHEY and CDR2 SMNVEV (reference sequence). V trimming: 0 bases; J trimming: 10 bases; junction bases outside the gene matches: 6. This CDR3 has 14 residues. The CDR3: CASSLSRSGREQFF. CDR3 in DNA: TGTGCCAGCAGTTTATCAAGGTCCGGGAGGGAGCAGTTCTTC.

The V and J genes are TRBV12-3 or TRBV12-4 and TRBJ2-3; a weak D match, TRBD1 (5 bases). CDR3 length: 15 residues. V dropped 1 base and J dropped 1 base, with 9 bases sitting between them. The CDR3 is CASSLGAGRTDTQYF. The DNA of the CDR3 is TGTGCCAGCAGTTTAGGGGCAGGGCGCACAGATACGCAGTATTTT.

In this sample, this clonotype turned up many times. The V gene is TRBV11-2, the J gene TRBJ2-3; 7 bases align to TRBD1. The J segment lost 1 base and the V segment lost 6 bases, leaving 13 bases of the junction unmatched. Per the germline V gene, CDR1 is SGHAT and CDR2 is FQNNGV. The length of the CDR3 is 17 residues. In DNA form, the CDR3 reads TGTGCCAGCAGGCAGGGGGATCTAGCCGCCCGCACAGATACGCAGTATTTT. Its protein product is CASRQGDLAARTDTQYF.